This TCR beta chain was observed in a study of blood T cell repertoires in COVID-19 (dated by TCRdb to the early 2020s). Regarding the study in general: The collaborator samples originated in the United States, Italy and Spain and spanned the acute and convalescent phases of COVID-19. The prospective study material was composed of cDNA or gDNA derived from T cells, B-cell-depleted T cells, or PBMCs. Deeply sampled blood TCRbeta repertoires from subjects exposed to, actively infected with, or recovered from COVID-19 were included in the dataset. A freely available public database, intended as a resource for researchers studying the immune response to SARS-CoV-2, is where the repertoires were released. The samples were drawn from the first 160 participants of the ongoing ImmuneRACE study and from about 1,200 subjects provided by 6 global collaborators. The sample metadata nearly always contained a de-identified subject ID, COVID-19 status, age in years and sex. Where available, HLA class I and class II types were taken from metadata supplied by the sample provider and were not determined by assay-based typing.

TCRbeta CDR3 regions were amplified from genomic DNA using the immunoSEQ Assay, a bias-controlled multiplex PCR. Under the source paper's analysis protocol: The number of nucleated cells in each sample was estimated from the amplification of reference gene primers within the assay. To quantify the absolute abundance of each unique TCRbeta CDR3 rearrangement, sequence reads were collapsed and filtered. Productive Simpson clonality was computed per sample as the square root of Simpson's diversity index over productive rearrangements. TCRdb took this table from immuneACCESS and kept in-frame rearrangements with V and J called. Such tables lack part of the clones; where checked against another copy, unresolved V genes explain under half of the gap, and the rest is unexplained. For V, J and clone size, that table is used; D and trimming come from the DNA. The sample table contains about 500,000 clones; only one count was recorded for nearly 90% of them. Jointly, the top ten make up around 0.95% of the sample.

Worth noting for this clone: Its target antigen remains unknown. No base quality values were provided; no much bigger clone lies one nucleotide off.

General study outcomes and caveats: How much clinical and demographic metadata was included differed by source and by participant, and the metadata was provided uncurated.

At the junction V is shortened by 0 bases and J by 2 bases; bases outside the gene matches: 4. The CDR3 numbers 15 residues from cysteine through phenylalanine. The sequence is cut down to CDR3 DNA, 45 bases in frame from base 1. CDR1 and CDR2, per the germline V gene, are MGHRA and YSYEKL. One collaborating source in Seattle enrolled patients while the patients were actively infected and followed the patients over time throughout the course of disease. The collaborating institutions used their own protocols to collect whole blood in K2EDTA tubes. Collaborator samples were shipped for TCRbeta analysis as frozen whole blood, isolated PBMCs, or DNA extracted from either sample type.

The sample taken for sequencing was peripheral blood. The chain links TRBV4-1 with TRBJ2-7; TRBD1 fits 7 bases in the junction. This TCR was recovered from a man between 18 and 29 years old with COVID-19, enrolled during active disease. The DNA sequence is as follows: TGCGCCAGCAGCCAAGAGGGACAGAGAACCTACGAGCAGTACTTC. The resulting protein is CASSQEGQRTYEQYF.